This TCR beta chain was recovered during a study of T cells in Graves' hyperthyroidism and ophthalmopathy. This clonotype was seen a few times. Its antigen is undetermined. For ophthalmopathy patients, the Clinical Activity Score was at least 3 and the NOSPECS grade at least 4; duration was under 3 months. Diagnoses used clinical symptoms, serum thyroxine and TRAb, thyroid ultrasound and orbital computed tomography. CDR1 MDHEN and CDR2 SYDVKM come from the germline V gene. V was clipped by 6 bases and J by 7 bases, with 18 bases between them. CDR3 length: 14 residues. It was RNA transcripts that yielded the amplified TCR beta CDR3 regions. Initially, a first-round RT-PCR of the TCR CDR3 employed the HTBI primer set. TCRdb reanalysed the multiplex PCR reads using MiXCR and keeps one entry per CDR3 protein. The sample has around 600,000 distinct CDR3 sequences, roughly 16% seen once; the top ten hold around 3.5%.

The study, taken as a whole, reports: In simple terms, a model built on 13 V-J features told ophthalmopathy apart from stable hyperthyroidism.

This receptor was taken from a woman aged 40 to 50 with Graves' ophthalmopathy. Specimen: blood. This chain links TRBV28 with TRBJ1-2; TRBD1 might be the D (6 bases). This CDR3 is CASRLYKDRAGYTF. In nucleotides, the CDR3 is TGTGCCAGCAGACTATATAAGGACAGAGCTGGCTACACCTTC.